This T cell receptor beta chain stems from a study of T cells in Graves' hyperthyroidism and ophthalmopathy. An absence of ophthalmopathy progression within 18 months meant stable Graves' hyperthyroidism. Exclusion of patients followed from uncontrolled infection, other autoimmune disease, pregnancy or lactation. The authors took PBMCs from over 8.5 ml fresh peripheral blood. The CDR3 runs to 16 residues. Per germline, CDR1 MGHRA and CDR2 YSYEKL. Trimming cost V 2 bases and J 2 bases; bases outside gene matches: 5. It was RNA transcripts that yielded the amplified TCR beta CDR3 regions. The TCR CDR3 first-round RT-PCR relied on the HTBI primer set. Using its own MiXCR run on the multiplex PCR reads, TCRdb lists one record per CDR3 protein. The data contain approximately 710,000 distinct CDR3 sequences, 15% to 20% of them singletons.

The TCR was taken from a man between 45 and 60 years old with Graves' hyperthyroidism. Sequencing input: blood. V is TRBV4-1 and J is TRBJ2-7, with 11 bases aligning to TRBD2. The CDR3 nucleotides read TGCGCCAGCAGCCAAATAGGGACTAGCGGAGCCTACGAGCAGTACTTC. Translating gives CASSQIGTSGAYEQYF.